These 29 T cell receptor beta chains originate from one sample sequenced in a study of cytomegalovirus exposure and HLA in healthy donors. Sequenced by immunoSEQ multiplex PCR; TCRdb stores in-frame clones only, minus some. Seen here are 300,000 to 450,000 clones, around 86% observed once, and the top ten hold under 0.9%. Sequenced: PBMCs. These receptors were taken from a young woman in good health and CMV-seronegative.

This chain links TRBV29-1 with TRBJ1-4, with D unresolved. This CDR3 comprises 14 residues. V dropped 4 bases and J dropped 6 bases, with 15 bases sitting between them. Germline V CDR1 and CDR2: SQVTM, ANQGSEA. The CDR3 here is CSVVIAFGDEKLFF. The DNA of the CDR3 is TGCAGCGTTGTTATTGCATTCGGGGATGAAAAACTGTTTTTT.

The chain carries TRBV4-1 and TRBJ1-5, with 9 bases aligning to TRBD1. This CDR3 is built from 14 residues. Looked up from germline, CDR1 is MGHRA and CDR2 is YSYEKL. Trimming cost V 5 bases and J 6 bases; bases outside gene matches: 5. In nucleotides, the CDR3 is TGCGCCAGCAGCGGAACAGGGGGCGGTCAGCCCCAGCATTTT. Translated, it gives CASSGTGGGQPQHF.

The chain employs TRBV28 and TRBJ1-2, with 10 bases fitting TRBD1. V was clipped by 4 bases and J by 4 bases; unmatched bases: 3. The CDR3 loop spans 14 amino acids. Looked up from germline, CDR1 is MDHEN and CDR2 is SYDVKM. Here the CDR3 DNA reads TGTGCCAGCAGTTCCGGGACAGGGGCCTATGGCTACACCTTC. Protein sequence: CASSSGTGAYGYTF.

The V and J genes are TRBV2 and TRBJ2-7, with TRBD1 matching over 7 bases. Germline CDR1 SNHLY, CDR2 FYNNEI. The V gene end was trimmed by 6 bases and the J gene end by 2 bases; junction bases not matched to a gene: 7. This CDR3 has 14 amino acids. This chain's CDR3 is CASRAPDRTYEQYF. CDR3 DNA sequence: TGTGCCAGCAGGGCCCCGGACAGGACCTACGAGCAGTACTTC.

The V gene is TRBV19, the J gene TRBJ1-1; weak D call: TRBD1 (6 bases). The CDR3 spans 14 residues. The germline gives CDR1 LNHDA, CDR2 SQIVND (reference sequence). V shed 10 bases and J shed 4 bases, with 19 bases lying between them. Here the CDR3 reads CATKGKGGITEAFF. Written as DNA, the CDR3 is TGTGCCACTAAGGGGAAAGGGGGTATCACTGAAGCTTTCTTT.

The chain combines TRBV28 with TRBJ1-5; tentatively, D is TRBD1 (5 bases). Germline V gives CDR1 MDHEN, CDR2 SYDVKM. V shed 10 bases and J shed 6 bases, with 22 bases lying between them. The CDR3 runs 15 residues. The CDR3, as DNA: TGTGCCACCCAACCGGGGAGGGGTCGAACTCAGCCCCAGCATTTT. It codes for CATQPGRGRTQPQHF. Complete variable domain (other parts from reference TRBV28 and TRBJ1-5): DVKVTQSSRYLVKRTGEKVFLECVQDMDHENMFWYRQDPGLGLRLIYFSYDVKMKEKGDIPEGYSVSREKKERFSLILESASTNQTSMYLCATQPGRGRTQPQHFGDGTRLSIL.

The CDR3 nucleotides read TGTGCCAGCAGCTCAGTCGTAGGACAGGGGGCCTACGAGCAGTACTTC. This encodes CASSSVVGQGAYEQYF. This chain connects TRBV11-2 to TRBJ2-7; 10 nucleotides align to TRBD1. The CDR3 has 16 residues. The J segment lost 2 bases and the V segment lost 4 bases, leaving 8 bases of the junction unmatched. Germline-derived CDR1 and CDR2 are SGHAT and FQNNGV.

V and J are TRBV7-3 and TRBJ2-1, with D tentatively TRBD2 (6 bases). The V and J ends lost 0 bases and 4 bases respectively, with 10 bases between them. This CDR3 comprises 15 residues. Germline V gene sequence: CDR1 SGHTA, CDR2 FQGTGA. CDR3 protein: CASSLTSGYYNEQFF. The CDR3 DNA sequence: TGTGCCAGCAGCTTAACTAGCGGTTATTACAATGAGCAGTTCTTC.

The chain combines TRBV5-1 with TRBJ2-7, with 7 nucleotides matching TRBD2. The trim removed 4 bases at V and 3 bases at J, leaving 4 bases unmatched. Germline loops: CDR1 SGHRS, CDR2 YFSETQ. The CDR3 has 13 amino acids. The CDR3 reads CASSGLADYEQYF. DNA for the CDR3: TGCGCCAGCAGCGGGCTAGCGGACTACGAGCAGTACTTC.

The V call is TRBV6-6, the J call TRBJ2-7; TRBD1 aligns across 7 bases. Losses at the gene ends were 3 bases for V and 4 bases for J; bases not matched to a gene: 6. The CDR3 has 14 residues. CDR1 is MNHNY and CDR2 is SVGAGI in the germline V gene (reference sequence). The CDR3 loop reads CASSYEQGIYEQYF. The DNA of the CDR3 is TGTGCCAGCAGTTATGAACAGGGGATTTACGAGCAGTACTTC.

This clone was picked up one time. The V call is TRBV4-2, the J call TRBJ2-1; D possibly corresponds to TRBD2 (5 bases). Trimming removed 2 bases at V and 5 bases at J, with 13 bases between. Germline V gene data show CDR1 as LGHNA and CDR2 as YNFKEQ. The CDR3 contains 15 residues. The CDR3 protein is CASSQPRAQNNEQFF. The CDR3 DNA reads as TGTGCCAGCAGCCAACCGAGGGCCCAAAACAATGAGCAGTTCTTC.

The chain links TRBV5-4 to TRBJ2-5; D ambiguous. The germline V gene has CDR1 SGHNT and CDR2 YYREEE (reference sequence). V lost 3 bases and J lost 5, with 8 bases in between. This CDR3 contains 12 residues. Written as DNA, the CDR3 is TGTGCCAGCAGCTACCCCGGGGAGACCCAGTACTTC. This translates into CASSYPGETQYF.

CDR3 protein: CASSQDRGSTGELFF. The CDR3 nucleotides are TGTGCCAGCAGCCAGGACAGGGGGAGCACCGGGGAGCTGTTTTTT. The chain couples TRBV7-7 to TRBJ2-2; 10 bases map to TRBD1. The germline V gene has CDR1 SSHAT and CDR2 FNYEAQ (reference sequence). V gave up 5 bases and J gave up 4 bases; unmatched junction bases: 4. CDR3 length: 15 amino acids.

CDR3 loop: CASSLAAPLNQETQYF. The CDR3 region has the DNA TGTGCCAGCAGCTTAGCGGCCCCTCTGAACCAAGAGACCCAGTACTTC. This chain uses TRBV7-9 with TRBJ2-5; D remains ambiguous. Germline V gene lookup returns CDR1 SEHNR and CDR2 FQNEAQ (reference sequence). The CDR3 loop spans 16 amino acids. V was trimmed by 0 bases and J by 0 bases, leaving 11 bases between them.

The J gene is TRBJ1-1, the V gene TRBV28; D not resolved. Trimming took off 2 bases at V and 2 bases at J, with 9 bases between the two ends. CDR1 and CDR2 (germline): MDHEN, SYDVKM. This CDR3 spans 14 amino acids. CDR3 sequence: CASSLGLANTEAFF. In DNA, the CDR3 is TGTGCCAGCAGTTTAGGGCTGGCTAACACTGAAGCTTTCTTT.

V usage is TRBV7-9 and J usage is TRBJ1-1; D not resolved. V was cut by 5 bases and J by 8 bases, with 9 bases left in between. The V gene's germline CDR1 is SEHNR and CDR2 FQNEAQ (reference sequence). CDR3 length equals 11 residues. Here the CDR3 reads CASSPTQEAFF. The CDR3 DNA is TGTGCCAGCAGCCCGACTCAGGAAGCTTTCTTT.

This chain uses TRBV15 with TRBJ2-1, with 9 positions matching TRBD2. Per the germline V gene, CDR1 is LNHNV and CDR2 is YYDKDF (reference sequence). Trimming at V came to 0 bases and at J to 6 bases, leaving 6 bases not matched to a gene. The CDR3 loop spans 16 amino acids. This chain's CDR3 is CATSRDHRSGGNEQFF. In nucleotides, the CDR3 is TGTGCCACCAGCAGAGATCACCGTAGCGGGGGCAATGAGCAGTTCTTC.

The chain links TRBV10-1 to TRBJ2-7; weak D call: TRBD2 (6 bases). With 8 bases removed from V and 3 bases from J, the gap between germline ends came to 8 bases. This CDR3 is 11 amino acids long. The germline V gene has CDR1 WNHNN and CDR2 SYGVQD (reference sequence). For the CDR3, the DNA is TGCGCCAGCGGGACTTACTACGAGCAGTACTTC. This codes for CASGTYYEQYF.

The V gene is TRBV5-1, the J gene TRBJ2-3; TRBD2 matches 10 bases. V trimming: 4 bases; J trimming: 0 bases; junction bases outside the gene matches: 5. The CDR3 has 16 residues. In germline, CDR1 is SGHRS, CDR2 YFSETQ. CDR3 sequence (DNA): TGCGCCAGCAGCGGAGCGGGGGGGAGTAGCACAGATACGCAGTATTTT. Translation: CASSGAGGSSTDTQYF.

About this clone itself: The identical CDR3 is also encoded by other nucleotide sequences in the sample. The genes are TRBV9 and TRBJ2-1; no clear D. Trimming removed 2 bases from V and 2 bases from J, with 11 bases in between. The CDR3 is 15 residues long. Germline V gene data show CDR1 as SGDLS and CDR2 as YYNGEE. CDR3 protein: CASSVSGLTYNEQFF. The CDR3 bases are TGTGCCAGCAGCGTGTCGGGTCTTACCTACAATGAGCAGTTCTTC.

This chain links TRBV6-5 with TRBJ2-1, with TRBD1 identical over 8 bases. Trimming took 2 bases from V and 8 from J; bases not matched to a gene: 5. The CDR3 length is 14 residues. In germline, CDR1 is MNHEY, CDR2 SVGAGI. This chain's CDR3 is CASSYGQGAYEQFF. CDR3 DNA sequence: TGTGCCAGCAGTTACGGGCAGGGGGCGTATGAGCAGTTCTTC.

This clone has a handful of counts. The chain has TRBV28 and TRBJ1-4; D remains unclear. V lost 7 bases to trimming and J lost 8 bases, with 11 bases between them. Germline V gene lookup returns CDR1 MDHEN and CDR2 SYDVKM. This CDR3 contains 12 residues. DNA for the CDR3: TGTGCCAGCACAGGTGTCTACGAAAAACTGTTTTTT. It translates to CASTGVYEKLFF.

The rearrangement joins TRBV27 to TRBJ2-1, with 7 nucleotides matching TRBD2. The CDR3 is made up of 15 amino acids. J gave up 6 bases and V 6 bases, and 11 bases lay outside the gene matches. Germline lookup yields CDR1 MNHEY and CDR2 SMNVEV (reference sequence). The chain's CDR3 is CASSTGRLAANEQFF. CDR3 nucleotide sequence: TGTGCCAGCAGCACCGGGCGGCTAGCGGCCAATGAGCAGTTCTTC.

In the case of this clone: The junction departs from germline at one end; a sequencing error may be responsible. This chain joins TRBV29-1 and TRBJ2-7; tentative D call: TRBD2 (6 bases). Germline values: CDR1 SQVTM, CDR2 ANQGSEA. The CDR3 totals 13 residues. The CDR3 nucleotides are TGCAGCGAGGCGGGGATCCGGGACTCTCGGTCTTTTTTC. Translated, it gives CSEAGIRDSRSFF.

The chain uses TRBV7-7 and TRBJ1-4; 7 nucleotides agree with TRBD1. The CDR3 sequence is 18 residues long. Germline trimming cut 5 bases from V and 0 bases from J; bases unmatched to any gene: 12. Per germline, CDR1 SSHAT and CDR2 FNYEAQ (reference sequence). CDR3 residues: CASSTRQGAAATNEKLFF. The CDR3 DNA sequence: TGTGCCAGCAGCACACGACAGGGAGCGGCTGCAACTAATGAAAAACTGTTTTTT. The full variable domain, with the rest looked up from reference TRBV7-7 and TRBJ1-4, is GAGVSQSPRYKVTKRGQDVTLRCDPISSHATLYWYQQALGQGPEFLTYFNYEAQPDKSGLPSDRFSAERPEGSISTLTIQRTEQRDSAMYRCASSTRQGAAATNEKLFFGSGTQLSVL.

The chain recombines TRBV19 with TRBJ2-4; 11 bases are a match to TRBD2. The CDR3 contains 16 residues. V shed 5 bases and J 8 bases; nucleotides not matched to a gene: 11. Germline CDR1 is LNHDA and CDR2 is SQIVND (reference sequence). The CDR3 bases are TGTGCCAGTAGTGGGTATAGCGGGAGGGCCCTGGACATTCAGTACTTC. Amino acid sequence: CASSGYSGRALDIQYF.

V is TRBV7-9 and J is TRBJ2-7; D unresolved. Germline V gene sequence: CDR1 SEHNR, CDR2 FQNEAQ (reference sequence). The CDR3 covers 12 residues. V lost 5 bases to trimming and J lost 6 bases, with 11 bases between them. The CDR3 nucleotides read TGTGCCAGCAGCCGGGTTAGTGGCGAGCAGTACTTC. It specifies CASSRVSGEQYF.

This chain uses TRBV28 with TRBJ1-2, with D unclear. This CDR3 region has 15 residues. The V and J ends lost 8 bases and 4 bases respectively, with 20 bases between them. The V gene's germline CDR1 is MDHEN and CDR2 SYDVKM. For the CDR3, the DNA is TGTGCCAGCCTAGGGTACGAGTCGAGGGTCTATGGCTACACCTTC. As protein: CASLGYESRVYGYTF.

The gene calls are TRBV7-9 and TRBJ2-3; D possibly corresponds to TRBD2 (5 bases). CDR3 length: 12 residues. The V gene's germline CDR1 is SEHNR and CDR2 FQNEAQ (reference sequence). Between the trimmed V and J ends, which lost 6 bases and 6 bases, there was a span of 10 bases. The chain's CDR3 is CASRLSGDTQYF. The CDR3, as DNA: TGTGCCAGCAGATTATCGGGGGATACGCAGTATTTT. The variable domain in full, completed from reference TRBV7-9 and TRBJ2-3, reads DTGVSQNPRHKITKRGQNVTFRCDPISEHNRLYWYRQTLGQGPEFLTYFQNEAQLEKSRLLSDRFSAERPKGSFSTLEIQRTEQGDSAMYLCASRLSGDTQYFGPGTRLTVL.